This T cell receptor (beta chain) was captured in a study of shared clonotypes between healthy human individuals. V trimming: 3 bases; J trimming: 3 bases; junction bases outside the gene matches: 8. Germline-derived CDR1 and CDR2 are KGHSH and LQKENI. CDR3 size: 16 residues. Replicate PCRs from sorted subsets contained roughly 190 ng DNA, which is around 30,000 T cell genomes. Libraries were prepared by immunoSEQ multiplex PCR; TCRdb keeps only in-frame clonotypes and omits some of them. In the table there are millions of clones, around nine tenths of which are singletons. This receptor was taken from a man between 18 and 35 years old in good health. Sequencing was done on a sample of naive CD4+ T cells sorted from blood. Subset defined: CD45RA+ positively selected. The chain carries TRBV18 and TRBJ2-1, with 7 bases that match TRBD1. CDR3 region: CASSPSMGTDYNEQFF. The CDR3 DNA reads as TGTGCCAGCTCACCTAGTATGGGGACAGACTACAATGAGCAGTTCTTC.